This T cell receptor beta chain came from a study of blood T cell repertoires in COVID-19. Study information: Collection of acute and convalescent COVID-19 samples took place in the United States, Italy and Spain. The cDNA or gDNA used as material had been derived from T cells, B-cell-depleted T cells, or PBMCs.

CDR1 is SGHRS, CDR2 YFSETQ, per germline. Trimming removed 0 bases from V and 7 bases from J; junction bases left unmatched: 13. This CDR3 is built from 18 residues. This clone was detected only once. The data were produced by immunoSEQ multiplex PCR, yet TCRdb's version contains in-frame clones alone and is incomplete. The sample comprises under 200,000 clones, 80% of which are singletons, and approximately 3% rests with the top ten. Individuals aged roughly 18 to 90 years were recruited from 24 US areas. Two negative PCRs, clearance, or symptom resolution were required of recovered Cohort 3 donors. The gene calls are TRBV5-1 and TRBJ2-1, with 10 bases lining up with TRBD2. The receptor was isolated from a woman aged 55-69 years who had recovered from COVID-19. Sequenced material: PBMCs or T cells enriched from blood (not recorded which). Written as DNA, the CDR3 is TGCGCCAGCAGCTTGGTGCTAGCGGGGGCCCCCGGTGAGAATGAGCAGTTCTTC. This codes for CASSLVLAGAPGENEQFF.